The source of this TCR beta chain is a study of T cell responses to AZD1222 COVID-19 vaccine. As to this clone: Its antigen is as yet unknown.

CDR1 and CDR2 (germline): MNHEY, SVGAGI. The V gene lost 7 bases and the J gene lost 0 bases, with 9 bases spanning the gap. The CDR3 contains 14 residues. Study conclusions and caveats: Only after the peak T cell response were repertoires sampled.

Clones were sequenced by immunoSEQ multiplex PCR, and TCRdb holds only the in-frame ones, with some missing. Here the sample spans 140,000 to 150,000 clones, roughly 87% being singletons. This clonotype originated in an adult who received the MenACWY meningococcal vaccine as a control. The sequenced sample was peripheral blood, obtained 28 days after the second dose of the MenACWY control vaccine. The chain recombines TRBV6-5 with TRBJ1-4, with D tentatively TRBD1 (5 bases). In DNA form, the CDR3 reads TGTGCCAGCACCCCGACAGCAACTAATGAAAAACTGTTTTTT. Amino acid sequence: CASTPTATNEKLFF.